This T cell receptor (beta chain) was recovered during a study of OX40 agonist ivuxolimab in advanced cancers. The protocol was immunoSEQ multiplex PCR, while the TCRdb copy is restricted to in-frame clones and leaves out a portion. The sample lists 55,000 to 75,000 clones, about 90% occurring once. This clone has a handful of counts. This receptor was identified in an adult with an advanced solid tumor such as melanoma, head and neck, liver or kidney cancer. This material consisted of CD4+ or CD8+ T cells sorted from blood, taken in a trial of the OX40 agonist ivuxolimab.

The CDR3: CASSFRQGPQETQYF. The CDR3 nucleotides are TGTGCCAGCAGCTTCCGACAGGGGCCCCAAGAGACCCAGTACTTC. This rearrangement joins TRBV7-9 to TRBJ2-5; 8 bases are shared with TRBD1. Unmatched junction bases numbered 4, after V lost 3 bases and J lost 1 base. The CDR3 contains 15 residues. Germline V lookup: CDR1 SEHNR, CDR2 FQNEAQ (reference sequence).